This T cell receptor beta chain was captured in a study of Graves' ophthalmopathy and Graves' hyperthyroidism. Study as a whole: Over 18 months of follow-up, stable hyperthyroidism required that no ophthalmopathy appear.

J was trimmed by 3 bases and V by 0 bases; bases with no gene match: 6. Looked up from germline, CDR1 is DFQATT and CDR2 is SNEGSKA (reference sequence). The CDR3 has 16 amino acids. The authors amplified TCR beta CDR3 regions from RNA transcripts. The first round was an RT-PCR with HTBI primers, and the second round was a multiplex PCR. TCRdb independently ran MiXCR on the multiplex PCR reads; one entry per CDR3 protein. This table has 500,000 to 700,000 distinct CDR3 sequences, about 35% appearing once. Ineligible for inclusion were patients with other autoimmune diseases, uncontrolled infections, pregnancy or lactation. This clonotype was seen at least ten times. The antigen is undetermined. Study observations and caveats: Separation of ophthalmopathy from stable hyperthyroidism was achieved by a 13-signature model, at approximately 90% sensitivity and approximately 84% specificity. Prediction of ophthalmopathy progression reached about 70% sensitivity and nearly 75% specificity.

Sequencing used peripheral blood or thyroid tissue (not recorded which). This sequence was found in an adult man with Graves' hyperthyroidism. The V call is TRBV20-1, the J call TRBJ1-2; 11 bases agree with TRBD1. Written as DNA, the CDR3 is TGCAGTGCTAGAGACCACGGGACAGGGGGACACTATGGCTACACCTTC. This translates into CSARDHGTGGHYGYTF.